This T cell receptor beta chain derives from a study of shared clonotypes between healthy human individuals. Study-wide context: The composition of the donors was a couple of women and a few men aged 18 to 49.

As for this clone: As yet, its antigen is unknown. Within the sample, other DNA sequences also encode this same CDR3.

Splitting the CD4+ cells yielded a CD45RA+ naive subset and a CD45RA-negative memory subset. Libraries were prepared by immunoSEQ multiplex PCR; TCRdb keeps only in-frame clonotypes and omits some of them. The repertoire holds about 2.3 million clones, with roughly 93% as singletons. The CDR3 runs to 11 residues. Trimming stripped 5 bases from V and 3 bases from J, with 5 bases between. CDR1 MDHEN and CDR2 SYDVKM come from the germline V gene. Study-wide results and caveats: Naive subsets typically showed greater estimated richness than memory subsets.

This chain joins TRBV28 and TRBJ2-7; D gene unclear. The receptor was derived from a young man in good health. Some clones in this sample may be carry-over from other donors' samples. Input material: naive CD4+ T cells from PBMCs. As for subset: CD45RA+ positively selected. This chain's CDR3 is CASSRLYEQYF. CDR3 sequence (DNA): TGTGCCAGCAGTCGCCTCTACGAGCAGTACTTC.